The clone carrying this T cell receptor beta chain appeared many times. Its specificity is unknown. V lost 5 bases, J lost 5 bases, and 16 bases lay in between. The CDR3 length is 15 residues. Germline V gene sequence: CDR1 MDHEN, CDR2 SYDVKM. The data were obtained in a study of CD8 T cells in ankylosing spondylitis. Broader study findings: Typical of ankylosing spondylitis blood, it appeared, was a TCR beta motif of fewer than 10 highly homologous variants. Significant enrichment of disease-linked clones was reported in matched ankylosing spondylitis synovial fluid. Several of the motif variants were reported before in synovial fluid and blood from reactive arthritis.

TCRdb recomputed calls from the 5' RACE reads with MiXCR, one row per CDR3 protein. Counted here are some 71,000 distinct CDR3 sequences, about 5.4% occurring once; the ten biggest clones make up around 2%. The sequenced sample was blood, either unsorted or a sorted T cell fraction (not recorded which). V gene TRBV28 combines with J gene TRBJ2-1; no clear D. This sequence originates from a male donor with ankylosing spondylitis or in good health (not recorded which). CDR3: CASSAVGTEDNEQFF. CDR3 DNA: TGTGCCAGCAGTGCCGTTGGTACCGAGGACAATGAGCAGTTCTTC.